The 7 T cell receptor beta chains below come from one sample, sequenced in a study of T cells after yellow fever vaccination. TCRdb called the 5' RACE reads again in MiXCR, with one record for every CDR3 protein. This sample has 500,000 to 650,000 distinct CDR3 sequences, with less than 15% found just once. Sequencing used PBMCs, obtained on the day of the yellow fever booster vaccination. These receptors were collected from a man in his thirties or forties who received the YFV17D yellow fever vaccine.

This clonotype has more than one count but fewer than ten. CDR3 bases: TGTGCGACTACTAGCGGGGTCTACAATGAGCAGTTCTTC. Its translation is CATTSGVYNEQFF. The chain is built from TRBV7-2 and TRBJ2-1; 10 bases match TRBD2. From germline, CDR1 is SGHTA and CDR2 FQGNSA. This CDR3 comprises 13 residues.

This clonotype has a handful of counts. The genes are TRBV4-3 and TRBJ2-3, with D possibly being TRBD2 (5 bases). Germline lookup yields CDR1 LGHNA and CDR2 YSLEER. The CDR3 runs to 14 residues. V was clipped by 0 bases and J by 7 bases, with 11 bases between them. CDR3 loop: CASSQEQPGNTQYF. The CDR3 region has the DNA TGCGCCAGCAGCCAAGAGCAACCCGGGAATACGCAGTATTTT.

The chain uses TRBV20-1 and TRBJ2-7; 12 bases fit TRBD2. Per germline, CDR1 DFQATT and CDR2 SNEGSKA (reference sequence). The length of the CDR3 is 13 residues. With 4 bases clipped from V and 8 bases from J, the junction kept 6 bases outside the gene matches. The CDR3 DNA sequence: TGCAGTGCTATACTAGCGGGAGGAGTGCAGCAGTACTTC. It specifies CSAILAGGVQQYF.

This clonotype was observed a few times. The chain recombines TRBV20-1 with TRBJ1-6; D is unresolved. Looked up from germline, CDR1 is DFQATT and CDR2 is SNEGSKA (reference sequence). The V end was cut by 1 base, the J end by 5 bases, with 15 bases between. The CDR3 runs to 16 residues. CDR3: CSARGPWVENNSPLHF. In nucleotides, the CDR3 is TGCAGTGCTAGAGGCCCTTGGGTGGAAAATAATTCACCCCTCCACTTT.

This clonotype has a handful of counts. The chain couples TRBV14 to TRBJ2-3; D is ambiguous. With 1 base removed from V and 4 bases from J, the gap between germline ends came to 12 bases. Looked up from germline, CDR1 is SGHDN and CDR2 is FVKESK. The CDR3 consists of 15 residues. The CDR3 here is CASSQVGVGSDTQYF. CDR3 bases: TGTGCCAGCAGCCAAGTAGGAGTTGGGTCAGATACGCAGTATTTT.

This clonotype was found many times. The chain combines TRBV7-2 with TRBJ2-5; TRBD2 matches at 8 bases. Germline assignment: CDR1 SGHTA and CDR2 FQGNSA. J gave up 2 bases and V 5 bases, and 7 bases lay outside the gene matches. The CDR3 runs to 15 residues. Here the CDR3 reads CASSPDLAGQETQYF. DNA of the CDR3: TGTGCCAGCAGCCCCGATTTAGCGGGGCAAGAGACCCAGTACTTC. Complete variable domain (other parts from reference TRBV7-2 and TRBJ2-5): GAGVSQSPSNKVTEKGKDVELRCDPISGHTALYWYRQSLGQGLEFLIYFQGNSAPDKSGLPSDRFSAERTGGSVSTLTIQRTQQEDSAVYLCASSPDLAGQETQYFGPGTRLLVL.

The rearrangement links TRBV30 to TRBJ1-1, with D uncertain. The V end was cut by 8 bases, the J end by 1 base, with 11 bases between. The CDR3 is 12 residues long. CDR1 and CDR2 from the germline V gene are GTSNPN and SVGIG (reference sequence). The CDR3 nucleotides read TGTGCCCTCAAGGGATCGAACACTGAAGCTTTCTTT. This gives the protein CALKGSNTEAFF.